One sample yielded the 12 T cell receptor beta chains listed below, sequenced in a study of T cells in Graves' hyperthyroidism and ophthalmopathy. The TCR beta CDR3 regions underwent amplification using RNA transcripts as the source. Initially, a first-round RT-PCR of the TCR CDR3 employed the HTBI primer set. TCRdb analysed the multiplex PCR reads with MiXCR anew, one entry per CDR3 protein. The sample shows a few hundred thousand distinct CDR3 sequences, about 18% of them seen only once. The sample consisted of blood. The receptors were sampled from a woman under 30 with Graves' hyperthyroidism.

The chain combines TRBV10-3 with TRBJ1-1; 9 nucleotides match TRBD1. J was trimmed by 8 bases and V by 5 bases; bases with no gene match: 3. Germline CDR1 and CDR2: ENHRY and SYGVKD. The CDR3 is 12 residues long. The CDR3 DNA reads TGTGCCATCAGTACAGGGGGCCTCGAAGCTTTCTTT. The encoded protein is CAISTGGLEAFF.

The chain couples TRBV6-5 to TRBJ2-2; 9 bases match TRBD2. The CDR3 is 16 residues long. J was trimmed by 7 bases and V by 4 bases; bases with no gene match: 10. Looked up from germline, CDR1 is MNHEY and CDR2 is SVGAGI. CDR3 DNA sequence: TGTGCCAGCAGTTTAGCGGCGGGGGGGCCTGGCGGGGAGCTGTTTTTT. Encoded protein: CASSLAAGGPGGELFF.

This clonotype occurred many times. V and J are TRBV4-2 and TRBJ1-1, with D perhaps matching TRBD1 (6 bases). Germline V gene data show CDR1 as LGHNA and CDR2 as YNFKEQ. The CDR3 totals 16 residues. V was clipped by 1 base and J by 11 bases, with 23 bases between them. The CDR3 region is CASSQGGGGLLKQAFF. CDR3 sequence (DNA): TGTGCCAGCAGCCAAGGTGGAGGGGGGCTTCTGAAGCAGGCTTTCTTT.

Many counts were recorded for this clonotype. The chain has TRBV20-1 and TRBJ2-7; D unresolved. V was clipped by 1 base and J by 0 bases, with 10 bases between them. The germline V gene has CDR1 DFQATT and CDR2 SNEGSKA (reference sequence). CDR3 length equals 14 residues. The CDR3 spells CSARGWPGSYEQYF. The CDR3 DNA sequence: TGCAGTGCTAGAGGCTGGCCTGGCTCCTACGAGCAGTACTTC.

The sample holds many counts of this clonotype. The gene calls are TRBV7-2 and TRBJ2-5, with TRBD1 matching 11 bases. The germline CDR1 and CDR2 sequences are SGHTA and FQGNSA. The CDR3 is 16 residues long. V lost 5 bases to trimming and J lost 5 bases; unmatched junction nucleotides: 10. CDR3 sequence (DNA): TGTGCCAGCAGCCTATCCGGGACAGGGGGTCGCGAGACCCAGTACTTC. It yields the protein CASSLSGTGGRETQYF.

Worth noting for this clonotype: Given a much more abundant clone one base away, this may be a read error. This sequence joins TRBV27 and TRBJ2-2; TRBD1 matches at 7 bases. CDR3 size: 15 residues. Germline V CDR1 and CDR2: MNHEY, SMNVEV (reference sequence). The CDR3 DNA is TGTGCCAGCAGTTCCGACAGGGTAAACACCTGGGAGCTGTTTTTT. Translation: CASSSDRVNTWELFF.

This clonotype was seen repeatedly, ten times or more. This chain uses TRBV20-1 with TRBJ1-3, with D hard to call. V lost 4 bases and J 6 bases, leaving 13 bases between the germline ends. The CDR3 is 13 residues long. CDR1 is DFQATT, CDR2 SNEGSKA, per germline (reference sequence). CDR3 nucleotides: TGCAGTGCTACCCGAGAGGAGGAAAACACCATATATTTT. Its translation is CSATREEENTIYF.

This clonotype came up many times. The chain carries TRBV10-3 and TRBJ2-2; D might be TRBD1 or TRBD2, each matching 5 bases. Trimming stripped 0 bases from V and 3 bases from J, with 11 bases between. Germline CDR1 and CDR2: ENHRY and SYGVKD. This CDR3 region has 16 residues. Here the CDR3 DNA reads TGTGCCATCAGTGAGTCGAGGGGTCGGTACACCGGGGAGCTGTTTTTT. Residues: CAISESRGRYTGELFF.

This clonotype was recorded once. CDR3 coding DNA: TGTGCCAGCGGGGGGACAAGGAACACTGAAGCTTTCTTT. As protein: CASGGTRNTEAFF. This chain joins TRBV6-1 and TRBJ1-1; a weak D match, TRBD1 (6 bases). This CDR3 region has 13 residues. V lost 8 bases and J 1 base, leaving 11 bases between the germline ends. Germline CDR1 MNHNS, CDR2 SASEGT.

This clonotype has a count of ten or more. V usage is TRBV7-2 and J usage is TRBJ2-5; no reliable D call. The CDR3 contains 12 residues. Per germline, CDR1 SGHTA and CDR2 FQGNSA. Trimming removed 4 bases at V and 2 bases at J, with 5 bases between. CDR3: CASSSYQETQYF. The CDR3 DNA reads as TGTGCCAGCAGCTCTTATCAAGAGACCCAGTACTTC.

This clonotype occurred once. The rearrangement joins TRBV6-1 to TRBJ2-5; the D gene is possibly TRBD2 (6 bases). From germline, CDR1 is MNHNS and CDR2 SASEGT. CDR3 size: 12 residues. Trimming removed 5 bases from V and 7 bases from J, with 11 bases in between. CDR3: CASSTSSGTQYF. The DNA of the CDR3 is TGTGCCAGCAGTACTAGCTCTGGGACCCAGTACTTC.

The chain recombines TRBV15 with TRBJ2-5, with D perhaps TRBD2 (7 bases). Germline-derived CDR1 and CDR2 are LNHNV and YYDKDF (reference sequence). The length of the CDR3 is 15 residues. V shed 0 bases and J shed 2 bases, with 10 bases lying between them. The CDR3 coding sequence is TGTGCCACCAGCAGAGACAGGGGAGGGCAAGAGACCCAGTACTTC. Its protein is CATSRDRGGQETQYF.